This TCR beta chain was found in a study of cytomegalovirus exposure and HLA in healthy donors. Findings and limits, study-wide: Across HLA loci, a later analysis found differing TCR association rates, with DRB1 most and HLA-C fewest. Researchers catalogued 150 or so TCR beta chains as cytomegalovirus-associated. Most TCRs appeared rarely, but some public TCRs recurred in many donors.

Concerning this clone itself: The antigen remains undetermined.

Nominal health characterized the donors when sampled, though unrecorded immune exposures were likely. Primers for the PCR totalled 60 Vbeta and 13 Jbeta. TCRdb's table, derived via immunoSEQ multiplex PCR, lists solely in-frame clones and lacks some. This sample has around 170,000 clones, with over 65% found just once. The germline V gene has CDR1 LGHNT and CDR2 FRNRAP. The CDR3 covers 16 residues. J gave up 2 bases and V 7 bases, and 10 bases lay outside the gene matches. Source material: PBMCs. The receptor was isolated from a woman aged 50 to 60 in good health and CMV-seropositive. The chain joins TRBV12-5 to TRBJ2-1, with 8 bases lining up with TRBD2. CDR3 amino acids: CASVFPPGGAYNEQFF. The CDR3 DNA is TGTGCTAGTGTTTTTCCCCCCGGGGGGGCCTACAATGAGCAGTTCTTC.